This note documents a single TCR beta chain sequence. The antigen is unknown. The template was total RNA from whole blood, with no T cell sorting. TCRdb reprocessed the 5' RACE reads and reports one entry per CDR3 protein, with no DNA. This sample's table reports under 350,000 distinct CDR3 sequences. This sample is drawn from a study of monozygotic twins with inflammatory bowel disease. Study-wide results and limits: For IBD, no single strong associated signal or clonotype was supported. Lower sharing of clonotypes with other individuals was seen in IBD patients than in healthy twins. This was most marked in patients showing signs of disease activity.

The sequenced sample consisted of blood. This TCR came from a human donor with ulcerative colitis or Crohn's disease, or a healthy co-twin of an affected twin (not recorded which).

The CDR3 is CATRLAGGPGEQYF. The rearrangement joins TRBV6-2 or TRBV6-3 to TRBJ2-7; TCRdb's D call of TRBD2 is untestable without DNA. The germline gives CDR1 MNHEY, CDR2 SVGEGT. The CDR3 length is 14 residues.